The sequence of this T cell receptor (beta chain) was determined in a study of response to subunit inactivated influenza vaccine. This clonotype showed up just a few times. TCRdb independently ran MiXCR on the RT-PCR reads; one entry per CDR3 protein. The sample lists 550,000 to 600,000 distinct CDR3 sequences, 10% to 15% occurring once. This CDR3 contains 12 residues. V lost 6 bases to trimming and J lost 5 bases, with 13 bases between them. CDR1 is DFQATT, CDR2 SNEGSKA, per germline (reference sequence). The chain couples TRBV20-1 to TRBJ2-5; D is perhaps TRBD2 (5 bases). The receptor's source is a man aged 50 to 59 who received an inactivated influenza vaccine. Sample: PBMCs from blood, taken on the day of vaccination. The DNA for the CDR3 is TGCAGTGCAGGACGCGGCGGGGAGACCCAGTACTTC. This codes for CSAGRGGETQYF.